This T cell receptor (beta chain) was sequenced in a study of shared clonotypes between healthy human individuals. As for the study in general: Three CD4 naive, three CD4 memory, two CD8 naive and one CD8 memory plate were used per donor.

Study conclusions and caveats: The authors sampled blood alone, and tissue repertoires likely differ. Non-shared clonotypes showed lower generation probabilities than clonotypes common to all four donors.

Turning to this clone: Its matching antigen is unknown.

Clones were sequenced by immunoSEQ multiplex PCR, and TCRdb holds only the in-frame ones, with some missing. Among around 1.6 million clones listed, about 98% were seen once. The CDR3 is made up of 17 amino acids. The V gene lost 1 base and the J gene lost 0 bases, with 12 bases spanning the gap. From germline, CDR1 is KGHSH and CDR2 LQKENI. This chain joins TRBV18 and TRBJ2-2; D remains unclear. Sequences were obtained from naive CD4+ T cells sorted from blood. As for subset: CD45RA+ positively selected. This TCR came from a man aged 25-45 years in good health. The CDR3 DNA reads as TGTGCCAGCTCACCACGACGGCAGCAGACGAACACCGGGGAGCTGTTTTTT. This sequence encodes CASSPRRQQTNTGELFF.